These 16 T cell receptor beta chains share one sample of origin, sequenced in a study of beta chain features in type 1 diabetes. Whole-study results and caveats: Across all four CD4+ subsets, people with type 1 diabetes showed modestly shorter TCRB CDR3s.

No antigen is known for these receptors. Sequenced material consisted of expressed TCRB transcripts (all of the isolated RNA was reverse transcribed). Only in-frame clones appear in the TCRdb table, and some are missing; sequencing was by immunoSEQ multiplex PCR. The sample has nearly 700,000 clones, around 15% seen once. Sequencing input: naive CD4+ T cells from blood. The receptors stem from a young man with type 1 diabetes.

This chain links TRBV9 with TRBJ1-1, with 8 positions matching TRBD1. Germline V gene lookup returns CDR1 SGDLS and CDR2 YYNGEE. The CDR3 loop spans 14 amino acids. Trimming took 5 bases from V and 6 from J; bases not matched to a gene: 9. The CDR3 loop is CASSPTGGWSEAFF. For the CDR3, the DNA is TGTGCCAGCAGTCCTACAGGGGGATGGTCTGAAGCTTTCTTT.

V is TRBV7-2 and J is TRBJ2-7; D not resolved. The CDR3 is 14 amino acids. Germline CDR1 SGHTA, CDR2 FQGNSA. V lost 5 bases and J lost 3, with 14 bases in between. The CDR3 sequence: CASSRPTENYEQYF. The CDR3 region has the DNA TGTGCCAGCAGCCGCCCGACGGAAAACTACGAGCAGTACTTC.

Concerning this clone: Within the sample, other DNA sequences also encode this same CDR3. The chain joins TRBV29-1 to TRBJ1-5; TRBD1 matches 7 bases. The CDR3 runs to 13 residues. V lost 6 bases and J lost 0; bases outside the gene matches: 2. Germline V CDR1 and CDR2: SQVTM, ANQGSEA. CDR3 nucleotides: TGCAGCGTAGGGACAGATAGCAATCAGCCCCAGCATTTT. Its protein product is CSVGTDSNQPQHF.

The chain is built from TRBV15 and TRBJ2-2; D gene uncertain. There are 13 residues in the CDR3. Germline values: CDR1 LNHNV, CDR2 YYDKDF (reference sequence). The V and J ends lost 5 bases and 2 bases respectively, with 6 bases between them. CDR3 sequence (DNA): TGTGCCACCAGCGCACGAAACACCGGGGAGCTGTTTTTT. Amino acid sequence: CATSARNTGELFF.

J is TRBJ2-3 and V is TRBV4-2; 7 bases line up with TRBD1. J gave up 1 base and V 0 bases, and 7 bases lay outside the gene matches. Germline V CDR1 and CDR2: LGHNA, YNFKEQ. CDR3 length: 17 residues. CDR3 DNA: TGTGCCAGCAGCCAAGACCGAGGGACAGATGGCACAGATACGCAGTATTTT. Translated: CASSQDRGTDGTDTQYF.

This rearrangement joins TRBV30 to TRBJ1-2; D call uncertain. The CDR3 is 12 residues long. Germline V gene sequence: CDR1 GTSNPN, CDR2 SVGIG (reference sequence). Trimming pared 1 base from V and 4 bases from J, leaving 7 bases between. DNA for the CDR3: TGTGCCTGGAGTGGGGAGATCTATGGCTACACCTTC. Encoded protein: CAWSGEIYGYTF.

This clone appeared a few times. The chain links TRBV10-1 to TRBJ2-7, with D perhaps matching TRBD2 (6 bases). Looked up from germline, CDR1 is WNHNN and CDR2 is SYGVQD (reference sequence). Trimming shortened V by 10 bases and J by 4 bases, and 20 bases separated the two germline ends. CDR3 length equals 14 residues. CDR3 coding DNA: TGCGCCACCCAACCAGATTTGGCGGGATACGAGCAGTACTTC. It translates to CATQPDLAGYEQYF.

The chain joins TRBV4-1 to TRBJ2-7; tentatively, D is TRBD1 or TRBD2 (5 bases each). The CDR3 sequence is 18 residues long. The germline V and J ends were trimmed by 2 bases and 1 base, with 21 bases remaining between them. Germline V lookup: CDR1 MGHRA, CDR2 YSYEKL. In DNA form, the CDR3 reads TGCGCCAGCAGCCAACAACCCCCGGGGCTGTACGAATCCTACGAGCAGTACTTC. Translated, it gives CASSQQPPGLYESYEQYF.

This clone was counted a few times. The chain recombines TRBV7-2 with TRBJ1-1, with D hard to call. This CDR3 has 13 residues. The germline CDR1 and CDR2 sequences are SGHTA and FQGNSA. The germline V and J ends were trimmed by 5 bases and 3 bases, with 10 bases remaining between them. CDR3 DNA: TGTGCCAGCAGCACCCTATGGGACACTGAAGCTTTCTTT. Protein product: CASSTLWDTEAFF. Complete variable domain (other parts from reference TRBV7-2 and TRBJ1-1): GAGVSQSPSNKVTEKGKDVELRCDPISGHTALYWYRQSLGQGLEFLIYFQGNSAPDKSGLPSDRFSAERTGGSVSTLTIQRTQQEDSAVYLCASSTLWDTEAFFGQGTRLTVV.

This clone was recorded a few times. The chain is built from TRBV5-1 and TRBJ2-1, with unresolved D. Between the trimmed V and J ends, which lost 0 bases and 9 bases, there was a span of 10 bases. The CDR3 totals 13 residues. Germline V gene sequence: CDR1 SGHRS, CDR2 YFSETQ. CDR3 sequence reads: CASSLDGEGEQFF. CDR3 coding DNA: TGCGCCAGCAGCTTGGATGGGGAAGGTGAGCAGTTCTTC.

This clone has a handful of counts. The chain has TRBV10-3 and TRBJ1-1; D not resolved. This CDR3 has 11 residues. V was pared by 10 bases and J by 6 bases, with 12 bases between. From germline, CDR1 is ENHRY and CDR2 SYGVKD. The CDR3 DNA sequence: TGTGCCACCGCCGACCGGGCTGAAGCTTTCTTT. This codes for CATADRAEAFF.

The gene calls are TRBV11-2 and TRBJ2-5; D is unresolved. Between the trimmed V and J ends, which lost 1 base and 3 bases, there was a span of 6 bases. There are 13 residues in the CDR3. Germline V gene sequence: CDR1 SGHAT, CDR2 FQNNGV. The CDR3 reads CASSLGPEETQYF. CDR3 in DNA: TGTGCCAGCAGCTTAGGGCCAGAAGAGACCCAGTACTTC. The whole variable domain, remainder taken from reference TRBV11-2 and TRBJ2-5, is EAGVAQSPRYKIIEKRQSVAFWCNPISGHATLYWYQQILGQGPKLLIQFQNNGVVDDSQLPKDRFSAERLKGVDSTLKIQPAKLEDSAVYLCASSLGPEETQYFGPGTRLLVL.

A few counts support this clone. The same CDR3 is also encoded by other DNA sequences in this sample. This rearrangement joins TRBV29-1 to TRBJ1-4; possible D gene TRBD1, 5 bases. CDR1 and CDR2 (germline): SQVTM, ANQGSEA. V was shortened by 7 bases and J by 5 bases, with 11 bases between the two germline ends. The CDR3 length is 12 residues. The CDR3 here is CSGGTENEKLFF. The CDR3 coding sequence is TGCAGCGGGGGGACTGAGAATGAAAAACTGTTTTTT.

This clone was observed a few times. V usage is TRBV28 and J usage is TRBJ1-1; no definite D call. The V gene lost 6 bases and the J gene lost 5 bases, with 13 bases spanning the gap. This CDR3 comprises 13 residues. Per the germline V gene, CDR1 is MDHEN and CDR2 is SYDVKM. The CDR3 DNA sequence: TGTGCCAGCAGCACCTCACTGCGGACTGAAGCTTTCTTT. Residues: CASSTSLRTEAFF.

The CDR3 nucleotides read TGTGCCAGCAGACTTTTCTGGCAGGGATCCTACGAGCAGTACTTC. This sequence encodes CASRLFWQGSYEQYF. V and J are TRBV27 and TRBJ2-7; perhaps TRBD1 as D (5 bases). The germline gives CDR1 MNHEY, CDR2 SMNVEV (reference sequence). Trimming removed 6 bases at V and 1 base at J, with 16 bases between. The CDR3 sequence is 15 residues long.

There are a few counts of this clone. The chain carries TRBV9 and TRBJ2-6, with TRBD1 matching 7 bases. J lost 0 bases, V lost 4 bases, and 10 bases had no gene match. The CDR3 totals 18 residues. Germline V CDR1 and CDR2: SGDLS, YYNGEE. For the CDR3, the DNA is TGTGCCAGCAGCCCCCGGGGACAGCCACGCTCTGGGGCCAACGTCCTGACTTTC. It is translated as CASSPRGQPRSGANVLTF.